Following are 25 T cell receptor beta chains from one sample sequenced in a study of cytomegalovirus exposure and HLA in healthy donors. Primers for the PCR totalled 60 Vbeta and 13 Jbeta. Generated by immunoSEQ multiplex PCR, the TCRdb table keeps only in-frame clones and is missing some. The sample has around 120,000 clones, approximately 82% seen once. Sequenced sample: PBMCs. The receptors originated from a boy aged 2 to 10 in good health and CMV-seronegative.

This clone occurred once. The V gene is TRBV4-2, the J gene TRBJ2-1, with D maybe TRBD1 (7 bases). Trimming took 0 bases from V and 3 from J, leaving 15 bases between them. The V gene's germline CDR1 is LGHNA and CDR2 YNFKEQ. CDR3 length equals 17 residues. The CDR3: CASSQESQGEVYNEQFF. CDR3 DNA sequence: TGTGCCAGCAGCCAAGAAAGTCAGGGGGAGGTCTACAATGAGCAGTTCTTC.

The chain uses TRBV19 and TRBJ1-5; TRBD1 matches 12 bases. Unmatched junction bases numbered 2, after V lost 1 base and J lost 4 bases. CDR3 length: 16 amino acids. Germline-derived CDR1 and CDR2 are LNHDA and SQIVND (reference sequence). This chain's CDR3 is CASSIGDRGLNQPQHF. For the CDR3, the DNA is TGTGCCAGTAGTATAGGGGACAGGGGGCTGAATCAGCCCCAGCATTTT. Using reference TRBV19 and TRBJ1-5 for the parts outside the CDR3, the full variable domain is DGGITQSPKYLFRKEGQNVTLSCEQNLNHDAMYWYRQDPGQGLRLIYYSQIVNDFQKGDIAEGYSVSREKKESFPLTVTSAQKNPTAFYLCASSIGDRGLNQPQHFGDGTRLSIL.

The count of this clone is one. The chain joins TRBV7-2 to TRBJ1-3, with 7 nucleotides matching TRBD1. Germline CDR1 reads SGHTA; CDR2 reads FQGNSA. J lost 2 bases, V lost 5 bases, and 9 bases had no gene match. The CDR3 is 16 amino acids. The CDR3 region is CASSPERQGTGNTIYF. Written as DNA, the CDR3 is TGTGCCAGCAGCCCCGAACGACAGGGAACTGGAAACACCATATATTTT.

In its sample, this clone was seen a few times. J is TRBJ1-5 and V is TRBV6-5; a possible D gene is TRBD1 (5 bases). Trimming left V 5 bases short and J 5 bases short, with 16 bases between. The CDR3 runs 15 residues. The germline V gene encodes CDR1 MNHEY and CDR2 SVGAGI. CDR3 DNA: TGTGCCAGCAGTCCCCGGGGGGGGGACCATCAGCCCCAGCATTTT. Translating gives CASSPRGGDHQPQHF.

The V gene is TRBV19, the J gene TRBJ2-1; D gene ambiguous. Trimming pared 3 bases from V and 3 bases from J, leaving 6 bases between. This CDR3 has 13 amino acids. Germline CDR1 reads LNHDA; CDR2 reads SQIVND (reference sequence). The CDR3 spells CASSISYYNEQFF. CDR3 DNA: TGTGCCAGTAGTATTTCCTACTACAATGAGCAGTTCTTC.

The rearrangement uses TRBV5-6 and TRBJ2-5, with TRBD2 matching over 11 bases. This CDR3 comprises 17 residues. The J segment lost 4 bases and the V segment lost 2 bases, leaving 10 bases of the junction unmatched. Germline V gives CDR1 SGHDT, CDR2 YYEEEE. DNA of the CDR3: TGTGCCAGCAGCTTCCGGACTAGCGGGCGAAAAGCAGAGACCCAGTACTTC. Its translation is CASSFRTSGRKAETQYF.

The chain links TRBV4-3 to TRBJ1-4; D might be TRBD1 (5 bases). V lost 0 bases, J lost 0 bases, and 11 bases lay in between. In germline, CDR1 is LGHNA, CDR2 YSLEER. The CDR3 contains 17 residues. The CDR3 here is CASSQEGGIATNEKLFF. The CDR3, as DNA: TGCGCCAGCAGCCAAGAGGGGGGGATTGCAACTAATGAAAAACTGTTTTTT.

The chain links TRBV25-1 to TRBJ2-2; 9 bases line up with TRBD1. V was pared by 7 bases and J by 1 base, with 4 bases of the junction left unmatched. Germline values: CDR1 MGHDK, CDR2 SYGVNS. The CDR3 spans 15 residues. The CDR3 loop is CASTEDRGNTGELFF. The CDR3 DNA reads as TGTGCCAGCACGGAGGACAGGGGGAACACCGGGGAGCTGTTTTTT.

This clone appeared once. The genes are TRBV6-1 and TRBJ2-1, with D tentatively TRBD2 (6 bases). With 2 bases removed from V and 1 base from J, the gap between germline ends came to 6 bases. Germline V lookup: CDR1 MNHNS, CDR2 SASEGT. The CDR3 loop spans 14 amino acids. The CDR3 bases are TGTGCCAGCAGTGAAAGCGGGTCCTACAATGAGCAGTTCTTC. Residues: CASSESGSYNEQFF.

The J gene is TRBJ2-6, the V gene TRBV21-1; TRBD1 is the table's D call and was not checked against the DNA. TRBV21-1 is flagged as a pseudogene. The CDR3 is 19 residues long. CDR3 DNA sequence: TGTGCCAGCAGCAGACTAAGACAGGGACGCTTTATTGGGGCCAACGTCCTGACTTTC. It yields the protein CASSRLRQGRFIGANVLTF.

The chain couples TRBV18 to TRBJ1-1, with D tentatively TRBD1 (5 bases). The ends were cut back, 3 bases at V and 4 bases at J, with 18 bases in the middle. Germline loops: CDR1 KGHSH, CDR2 LQKENI. CDR3 size: 16 residues. CDR3 in amino acids: CASSPRDREWSTEAFF. CDR3 in DNA: TGTGCCAGCTCACCGCGGGACCGGGAATGGAGCACTGAAGCTTTCTTT.

This rearrangement joins TRBV15 to TRBJ2-7, with D perhaps matching TRBD1 or TRBD2 (5 bases each). Trimming left V 1 base short and J 5 bases short, with 15 bases between. The CDR3 length is 15 residues. CDR1 and CDR2 (germline): LNHNV, YYDKDF (reference sequence). The chain's CDR3 is CATSRGPPEGHEQYV. For the CDR3, the DNA is TGTGCCACCAGCAGAGGTCCTCCCGAGGGACACGAGCAGTACGTC.

The genes are TRBV5-4 and TRBJ2-1, with 11 bases fitting TRBD2. V lost 4 bases to trimming and J lost 4 bases; unmatched junction nucleotides: 1. The CDR3 spans 14 residues. The V gene's germline CDR1 is SGHNT and CDR2 YYREEE (reference sequence). CDR3 nucleotides: TGTGCCAGCAGCGGGACTAGCGGATACAATGAGCAGTTCTTC. It encodes CASSGTSGYNEQFF. The full variable domain, with the rest looked up from reference TRBV5-4 and TRBJ2-1, is ETGVTQSPTHLIKTRGQQVTLRCSSQSGHNTVSWYQQALGQGPQFIFQYYREEENGRGNFPPRFSGLQFPNYSSELNVNALELDDSALYLCASSGTSGYNEQFFGPGTRLTVL.

V is TRBV6-5 and J is TRBJ1-4; weak D call: TRBD1 (5 bases). From germline, CDR1 is MNHEY and CDR2 SVGAGI. The CDR3 has 16 amino acids. The V end lost 4 bases, the J end lost 0 bases, and 12 bases lay between the germline ends. CDR3 sequence reads: CASSSGFLATNEKLFF. CDR3 bases: TGTGCCAGCAGTTCAGGGTTCCTTGCAACTAATGAAAAACTGTTTTTT.

The chain is built from TRBV6-1 and TRBJ2-7; weak D call: TRBD2 (6 bases). V was pared by 6 bases and J by 2 bases, with 8 bases between. The CDR3 extends over 12 amino acids. Germline V lookup: CDR1 MNHNS, CDR2 SASEGT. This CDR3 is CASSRLAYEQYV. The CDR3 region has the DNA TGTGCCAGCAGCCGACTAGCCTACGAGCAGTACGTC.

The chain carries TRBV27 and TRBJ1-1; the D is unclear. V was clipped by 6 bases and J by 4 bases, with 21 bases between them. This CDR3 comprises 16 residues. Germline CDR1 and CDR2: MNHEY and SMNVEV (reference sequence). The CDR3 DNA sequence: TGTGCCAGCAGCCCCAGAGCGAGGGCGGTATCCACTGAAGCTTTCTTT. Protein: CASSPRARAVSTEAFF.

The chain carries TRBV10-3 and TRBJ2-5; possibly TRBD2 for D (5 bases). Germline CDR1 reads ENHRY; CDR2 reads SYGVKD. With 4 bases removed from V and 0 bases from J, the gap between germline ends came to 18 bases. The CDR3 is 17 amino acids. The CDR3 protein is CAISGGRLTPNQETQYF. The CDR3 nucleotides read TGTGCCATCAGTGGTGGTAGACTAACGCCGAACCAAGAGACCCAGTACTTC.

This chain joins TRBV9 and TRBJ2-5; a weak D match, TRBD1 (7 bases). Germline CDR1 SGDLS, CDR2 YYNGEE. V was shortened by 0 bases and J by 4 bases, with 16 bases between the two germline ends. There are 16 residues in the CDR3. In DNA, the CDR3 is TGTGCCAGCAGCGTAGAAGCAGGGGGGACGAGAGAGACCCAGTACTTC. Translating it yields CASSVEAGGTRETQYF. The whole variable domain, remainder taken from reference TRBV9 and TRBJ2-5, is DSGVTQTPKHLITATGQRVTLRCSPRSGDLSVYWYQQSLDQGLQFLIQYYNGEERAKGNILERFSAQQFPDLHSELNLSSLELGDSALYFCASSVEAGGTRETQYFGPGTRLLVL.

This chain links TRBV2 with TRBJ2-1; 8 nucleotides match TRBD1. Germline-derived CDR1 and CDR2 are SNHLY and FYNNEI. The length of the CDR3 is 19 residues. V lost 2 bases to trimming and J lost 4 bases; unmatched junction nucleotides: 16. CDR3 sequence (DNA): TGTGCCAGCAGTGAAACCCCGCGCTCCGGGACAGGTCATTACAATGAGCAGTTCTTC. It translates to CASSETPRSGTGHYNEQFF.

The table lists this clone with a few counts. The chain uses TRBV6-1 and TRBJ1-2; D perhaps matches TRBD1 (6 bases). This CDR3 region has 16 residues. Trimming shortened V by 0 bases and J by 2 bases, and 13 bases separated the two germline ends. Looked up from germline, CDR1 is MNHNS and CDR2 is SASEGT. CDR3 DNA sequence: TGTGCCAGCAGTGAAGCGGACAGTCCGTGGAACTATGGCTACACCTTC. It encodes CASSEADSPWNYGYTF.

The gene calls are TRBV6-1 and TRBJ1-1; the D is unclear. CDR3 length: 11 amino acids. Germline V gene data show CDR1 as MNHNS and CDR2 as SASEGT. The germline V and J ends were trimmed by 5 bases and 8 bases, with 9 bases remaining between them. The CDR3 DNA reads as TGTGCCAGCAGTCTCCAGTTGGAAGCTTTCTTT. Amino acids: CASSLQLEAFF.

The V call is TRBV6-1, the J call TRBJ2-7, with 8 bases lining up with TRBD2. This CDR3 spans 13 amino acids. The junction had 1 base not matched to a gene; V was cut back by 4 bases and J by 2 bases. Germline V gives CDR1 MNHNS, CDR2 SASEGT. The CDR3 coding sequence is TGTGCCAGCAGTGTGCGGGGGGCCTACGAGCAGTACTTC. Translating it yields CASSVRGAYEQYF.

This rearrangement joins TRBV6-4 to TRBJ2-2, with 8 bases fitting TRBD2. The germline gives CDR1 MRHNA, CDR2 SNTAGT. The CDR3 spans 15 residues. J lost 7 bases, V lost 0 bases, and 4 bases had no gene match. Here the CDR3 DNA reads TGTGCCAGCAGTGACTCGGCGGGGGGCTACGGGGAGCTGTTTTTT. This sequence encodes CASSDSAGGYGELFF.

The chain recombines TRBV19 with TRBJ2-6; a weak D match, TRBD2 (5 bases). This CDR3 has 16 amino acids. V was pared by 7 bases and J by 1 base, with 14 bases between. Germline CDR1 is LNHDA and CDR2 is SQIVND (reference sequence). The CDR3 sequence is CASTPGVISGANVLTF. In DNA form, the CDR3 reads TGTGCCAGTACTCCCGGGGTAATATCTGGGGCCAACGTCCTGACTTTC. Using reference TRBV19 and TRBJ2-6 for the parts outside the CDR3, the full variable domain is DGGITQSPKYLFRKEGQNVTLSCEQNLNHDAMYWYRQDPGQGLRLIYYSQIVNDFQKGDIAEGYSVSREKKESFPLTVTSAQKNPTAFYLCASTPGVISGANVLTFGAGSRLTVL.

CDR3 nucleotides: TGTGCCAGTAGTATAGATAACAGCCCTTATCAGCCCCAGCATTTT. Protein sequence: CASSIDNSPYQPQHF. The chain links TRBV19 to TRBJ1-5; D gene ambiguous. CDR1 LNHDA and CDR2 SQIVND come from the germline V gene (reference sequence). The length of the CDR3 is 15 residues. The V gene lost 0 bases and the J gene lost 5 bases, with 11 bases spanning the gap.